A selection of T cell receptor beta chains follows, all from one sample in a study of blood T cell repertoires in COVID-19. Measured with immunoSEQ multiplex PCR; TCRdb has only the in-frame clones, and not every one. The table has under 500,000 clones, roughly nine tenths seen once. What was sequenced was PBMCs or T cells enriched from blood (not recorded which). These receptors originate from a man aged 30 to 45 who had recovered from COVID-19. CDR3s include the opening cysteine and the closing phenylalanine or tryptophan. A D gene is named only where the DNA matches it firmly. The size entry is marked missing in some rows and otherwise reads once, few, many or a size class.

d_call j_call v_call clone_size cdr3_aa cdr3_nt
TRBD1 TRBJ1-2 TRBV25-1 once CASSHLDRGITYGYTF TGTGCCAGCAGTCATCTCGACAGGGGCATAACCTATGGCTACACCTTC
- TRBJ2-7 TRBV27 - CASSLFSEQYF TGTGCCAGCAGTTTATTCAGCGAGCAGTACTTC
TRBD2 TRBJ2-1 TRBV5-1 - CASSQRTSGNYNEQFF TGCGCCAGCAGCCAAAGGACTAGCGGGAACTACAATGAGCAGTTCTTC
- TRBJ2-7 TRBV27 - CASSSYREYEQYF TGTGCCAGCAGTTCTTACAGGGAGTATGAGCAGTACTTC
- TRBJ1-1 TRBV2 - CASSAGAPDTEAFF TGTGCCAGCAGCGCCGGTGCGCCCGACACTGAAGCTTTCTTT
- TRBJ2-4 TRBV5-6 - CASSLDWGPPKNIQYF TGTGCCAGCAGCTTGGATTGGGGGCCCCCCAAAAACATTCAGTACTTC
- TRBJ1-2 TRBV19 - CASRTGTYGYTF TGTGCCAGTAGGACTGGAACTTATGGCTACACCTTC
TRBD1 TRBJ2-7 TRBV7-9 few CASSKQGGTYEQYF TGTGCCAGCAGTAAACAGGGGGGCACCTACGAGCAGTACTTC
TRBD1 TRBJ1-6 TRBV7-9 - CASSLLAGQTLHF TGTGCCAGCAGCTTATTGGCGGGACAGACCCTCCACTTT
- TRBJ1-4 TRBV12-3/TRBV12-4 - CASSLRGEKLFF TGTGCCAGCAGTCTCAGGGGTGAAAAACTGTTTTTT
TRBD1 TRBJ2-5 TRBV5-5 - CASSLEGAGQGKETQYF TGTGCCAGCAGCTTGGAAGGGGCGGGACAGGGGAAAGAGACCCAGTACTTC
- TRBJ1-6 TRBV7-6 - CASSLDRGSPLHF TGTGCCAGCAGCTTAGATAGAGGATCACCCCTCCACTTT
- TRBJ2-7 TRBV5-1 - CASRDTAFYEQYF TGCGCCAGCAGGGATACAGCCTTCTACGAGCAGTACTTC
- TRBJ2-7 TRBV5-1 - CASSLGGYEQYF TGCGCCAGCAGCCTCGGCGGCTACGAGCAGTACTTC
- TRBJ2-2 TRBV18 - CASSAGATDTGELFF TGTGCCAGCTCAGCAGGGGCCACCGACACCGGGGAGCTGTTTTTT
TRBD2 TRBJ2-5 TRBV28 - CASSFTGGRETQYF TGTGCCAGCAGTTTTACGGGAGGGAGGGAGACCCAGTACTTC
TRBD2 TRBJ2-3 TRBV24-1 - CATGELAGGKDTQYF TGTGCCACCGGAGAACTAGCGGGAGGGAAAGATACGCAGTATTTT
TRBD1 TRBJ2-6 TRBV19 - CASSTRGQGILPGANVLTF TGTGCCAGTAGTACACGGGGACAGGGGATTCTCCCTGGGGCCAACGTCCTGACTTTC
TRBD2 TRBJ2-3 TRBV24-1 - CATSDSGGPRGGGTDTQYF TGTGCCACCAGTGATTCCGGGGGCCCCCGGGGGGGCGGCACAGATACGCAGTATTTT
- TRBJ1-5 TRBV28 few CASSLRGKSNQPQHF TGTGCCAGCAGTTTACGCGGCAAGAGCAATCAGCCCCAGCATTTT
- TRBJ2-1 TRBV7-9 - CASSFSRGVYNEQFF TGTGCCAGCAGCTTTAGCCGCGGGGTTTACAATGAGCAGTTCTTC
- TRBJ1-6 TRBV19 - CASSRGYSSYNSPLHF TGTGCCAGTAGTCGCGGGTACAGCTCCTATAATTCACCCCTCCACTTT
TRBD2 TRBJ2-2 TRBV24-1 once CATQGLAGGGELFF TGTGCCACCCAGGGACTAGCGGGAGGCGGGGAGCTGTTTTTT
- TRBJ1-5 TRBV28 - CASSSIRWNQPQHF TGTGCCAGCTCGTCCATCAGGTGGAATCAGCCCCAGCATTTT